This entry concerns a single TCR beta chain. Its antigen is unidentified. This sample was included in a study of cytomegalovirus exposure and HLA in healthy donors. Study-wide results and caveats: Later findings reportedly placed an Asian-associated ancestry cluster below the approximately 670-donor mean for N-insertions. Reportedly, HLA-A and HLA-B alleles of most subjects were accurately predicted from TCR beta. The authors later linked a missense DCLRE1C variant to TCR beta V- and J-gene trimming.

The CDR3 totals 14 residues. The V end lost 0 bases, the J end lost 1 base, and 7 bases lay between the germline ends. In germline, CDR1 is SGHRS, CDR2 YFSETQ. It was with 60 Vbeta and 13 Jbeta primers that the PCR ran. Clones were sequenced by immunoSEQ multiplex PCR, and TCRdb holds only the in-frame ones, with some missing. The sample holds more than 150,000 clones; around 82% are singletons and the top ten take around 0.37%. The genes are TRBV5-1 and TRBJ1-2; D perhaps matches TRBD1 (6 bases). The sample consisted of PBMCs. This TCR was recovered from a boy younger than 10 in good health and CMV-seronegative. CDR3 coding DNA: TGCGCCAGCAGCTTGGGACAGGATAACTATGGCTACACCTTC. Amino acid sequence: CASSLGQDNYGYTF.